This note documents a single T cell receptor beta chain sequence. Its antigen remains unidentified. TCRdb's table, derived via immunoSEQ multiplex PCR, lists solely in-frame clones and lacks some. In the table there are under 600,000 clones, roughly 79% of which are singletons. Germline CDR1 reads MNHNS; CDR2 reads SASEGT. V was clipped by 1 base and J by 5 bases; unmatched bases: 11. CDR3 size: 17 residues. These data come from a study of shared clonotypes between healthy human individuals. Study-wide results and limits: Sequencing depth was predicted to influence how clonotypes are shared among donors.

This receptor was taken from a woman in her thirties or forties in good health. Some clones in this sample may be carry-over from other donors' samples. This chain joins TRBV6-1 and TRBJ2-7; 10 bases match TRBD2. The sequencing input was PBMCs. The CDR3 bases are TGTGCCAGCAGTGAAGAAAGAGGGAGCGGGAGGGGGAACGAGCAGTACTTC. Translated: CASSEERGSGRGNEQYF.